This is a list of T cell receptor beta chains from one sample in a study of blood T cell repertoires in COVID-19. The data were produced by immunoSEQ multiplex PCR, yet TCRdb's version contains in-frame clones alone and is incomplete. The sample comprises 150,000 to 200,000 clones, approximately 88% of which are singletons, and 10% to 15% rests with the top ten. The material sequenced was PBMCs or T cells enriched from blood (not recorded which). The receptors originated from a woman aged 60-75 years who had recovered from COVID-19. CDR3s include the opening cysteine and the closing phenylalanine or tryptophan. A D gene is named only where the DNA matches it firmly. Part of the rows lack a size; the others show once, few, many or a class for expanded clones.

V gene	J gene	clone size	D gene	CDR3 protein	CDR3 DNA
TRBV28	TRBJ2-1	.	TRBD2	CASSLQGLAGTEFF	TGTGCCAGCAGTTTGCAGGGGCTAGCGGGTACCGAGTTCTTC
TRBV5-1	TRBJ2-3	.	.	CASSLGTVTDTQYF	TGCGCCAGCAGCCTCGGGACTGTGACAGATACGCAGTATTTT
TRBV5-1	TRBJ1-4	.	.	CASSWSQGITEKLFF	TGCGCCAGCAGCTGGTCCCAGGGGATCACCGAAAAACTGTTTTTT
TRBV5-4	TRBJ2-1	.	.	CASTRELARQEQFF	TGTGCCAGCACTCGAGAGCTAGCACGGCAGGAGCAGTTCTTC
TRBV12-3/TRBV12-4	TRBJ1-1	.	.	CASSFWTSKAFF	TGTGCCAGCAGTTTTTGGACTAGTAAAGCTTTCTTT
TRBV7-3	TRBJ2-5	.	TRBD2	CASSLKWGSGSPQETQYF	TGTGCCAGCAGCTTAAAGTGGGGTAGCGGGAGCCCACAAGAGACCCAGTACTTC
TRBV15	TRBJ2-1	.	TRBD2	CATSILWTSRDNEQFF	TGTGCCACCAGCATTCTCTGGACTAGCAGGGACAATGAGCAGTTCTTC
TRBV11-2	TRBJ1-4	.	.	CASSRRGEKLFF	TGTGCCAGCAGCCGGAGAGGTGAAAAACTGTTTTTT
TRBV6-6	TRBJ1-4	.	.	CASSYQQDEKLFF	TGTGCCAGCAGTTACCAACAGGATGAAAAACTGTTTTTT
TRBV29-1	TRBJ2-5	.	TRBD1	CSVDPTGGQETQYF	TGCAGCGTTGATCCTACAGGGGGTCAGGAGACCCAGTACTTC
TRBV30	TRBJ1-6	.	TRBD1	CAWTLDRAGSYNSPLHF	TGTGCCTGGACCCTAGACAGGGCAGGATCCTATAATTCACCCCTCCACTTT
TRBV3-1/TRBV3-2	TRBJ2-7	.	TRBD1	CASSHLDRGSYEQYF	TGTGCCAGCAGCCACCTGGACAGGGGCTCCTACGAGCAGTACTTC
TRBV19	TRBJ1-2	few	TRBD1	CASSRGGQGDYGYTF	TGTGCCAGTAGTCGAGGGGGACAGGGAGACTATGGCTACACCTTC
TRBV11-2	TRBJ2-4	.	TRBD1	CASSLKTGQGFDIQYF	TGTGCCAGCAGCCTGAAAACGGGACAGGGATTTGACATTCAGTACTTC
TRBV6-5	TRBJ2-5	.	TRBD1	CASSYSGRTGGETQYF	TGTGCCAGCAGTTACTCTGGGCGGACAGGAGGAGAGACCCAGTACTTC
TRBV21-1	TRBJ2-3	.	.	CASSKGLYTSGATDTQYF	TGTGCCAGCAGCAAAGGCCTGTACACTAGCGGTGCCACAGATACGCAGTATTTT
TRBV18	TRBJ1-5	.	.	CASARGNNQPQHF	TGTGCCAGCGCAAGAGGGAACAATCAACCCCAGCATTTT
TRBV19	TRBJ1-1	.	TRBD1	CASRPTGTNTEAFF	TGTGCCAGTAGGCCGACAGGGACGAACACTGAAGCTTTCTTT